These 31 T cell receptor beta chains share one sample of origin, sequenced in a study of response to subunit inactivated influenza vaccine. TCRdb itself ran the RT-PCR reads through MiXCR, one entry per CDR3 protein. In the table there are 590,000 or so distinct CDR3 sequences, 14% of which are singletons. The sample consisted of PBMCs from blood, taken 14 to 15 days before vaccination. These receptors were taken from a man aged 45-65 years who received an inactivated influenza vaccine.

The chain couples TRBV7-2 to TRBJ1-2; D unclear. Germline V gene lookup returns CDR1 SGHTA and CDR2 FQGNSA. This CDR3 comprises 14 residues. V gave up 0 bases and J gave up 4 bases, with 9 bases separating them. The CDR3 loop is CASSLAALLYGYTF. As DNA, the CDR3 is TGTGCCAGCAGCTTAGCAGCCCTGCTCTATGGCTACACCTTC.

This clonotype was observed many times. The CDR3 loop is CSATRQGPEQYF. For the CDR3, the DNA is TGCAGTGCTACCCGACAGGGCCCCGAGCAGTACTTC. V usage is TRBV20-1 and J usage is TRBJ2-7; 7 bases are shared with TRBD1. Unmatched junction bases numbered 6, after V lost 4 bases and J lost 6 bases. Germline loops: CDR1 DFQATT, CDR2 SNEGSKA (reference sequence). This CDR3 spans 12 amino acids.

The table lists this clonotype with many counts. The chain uses TRBV9 and TRBJ2-3; 10 bases map to TRBD2. The V gene's germline CDR1 is SGDLS and CDR2 YYNGEE. This CDR3 is 15 amino acids long. Germline trimming cut 3 bases from V and 4 bases from J; bases unmatched to any gene: 5. The DNA for the CDR3 is TGTGCCAGCAGCGACGGAGCGGGGGGGGCAGATACGCAGTATTTT. Its protein product is CASSDGAGGADTQYF. Variable domain in full (rest from reference TRBV9 and TRBJ2-3): DSGVTQTPKHLITATGQRVTLRCSPRSGDLSVYWYQQSLDQGLQFLIQYYNGEERAKGNILERFSAQQFPDLHSELNLSSLELGDSALYFCASSDGAGGADTQYFGPGTRLTVL.

The chain recombines TRBV19 with TRBJ2-1, with TRBD1 as a possible D gene (5 bases). Trimming removed 3 bases from V and 8 bases from J, with 14 bases in between. Germline values: CDR1 LNHDA, CDR2 SQIVND (reference sequence). There are 14 residues in the CDR3. The chain's CDR3 is CASSIMGREHEQFF. CDR3 nucleotide sequence: TGTGCCAGTAGTATCATGGGGCGAGAGCATGAGCAGTTCTTC.

This chain connects TRBV28 to TRBJ1-5, with D tentatively TRBD1 (6 bases). V lost 6 bases to trimming and J lost 6 bases, with 12 bases between them. The CDR3 contains 13 residues. Germline assignment: CDR1 MDHEN and CDR2 SYDVKM. CDR3 coding DNA: TGTGCCAGCAGCCGACAGGAGGCTCAGCCCCAGCATTTT. Translating it yields CASSRQEAQPQHF.

This chain links TRBV29-1 with TRBJ2-5, with D unclear. The CDR3 extends over 10 amino acids. Germline-derived CDR1 and CDR2 are SQVTM and ANQGSEA. Trimming left V 0 bases short and J 4 bases short, with 0 bases between. For the CDR3, the DNA is TGCAGCGTTGAAGAAGAGACCCAGTACTTC. Amino acids: CSVEEETQYF.

This clonotype has more than one count but fewer than ten. V gene TRBV2 combines with J gene TRBJ2-1; 9 nucleotides agree with TRBD2. This CDR3 has 17 amino acids. Germline V gives CDR1 SNHLY, CDR2 FYNNEI. J lost 5 bases, V lost 6 bases, and 14 bases had no gene match. CDR3 DNA sequence: TGTGCCAGCAGCTCAGTTGGGTGGAGCGGGGGGAACAATGAGCAGTTCTTC. Translating gives CASSSVGWSGGNNEQFF.

This clonotype was seen a handful of times. The chain recombines TRBV24-1 with TRBJ2-7, with TRBD2 as a possible D gene (5 bases). The CDR3 spans 15 residues. Trimming shortened V by 1 base and J by 0 bases, and 9 bases separated the two germline ends. Looked up from germline, CDR1 is KGHDR and CDR2 is SFDVKD. The CDR3 coding sequence is TGTGCCACCAGTGATTTTACGGGAAGCTCCTACGAGCAGTACTTC. Its translation: CATSDFTGSSYEQYF.

V and J are TRBV7-9 and TRBJ2-1, with D hard to call. CDR3 length: 12 residues. CDR1 is SEHNR and CDR2 is FQNEAQ in the germline V gene (reference sequence). The V end was cut by 1 base, the J end by 10 bases, with 8 bases between. The CDR3 is CASSLETQEQFF. CDR3 nucleotide sequence: TGTGCCAGCAGCTTAGAGACTCAAGAGCAGTTCTTC. The complete variable domain, with remaining parts taken from reference TRBV7-9 and TRBJ2-1, reads DTGVSQNPRHKITKRGQNVTFRCDPISEHNRLYWYRQTLGQGPEFLTYFQNEAQLEKSRLLSDRFSAERPKGSFSTLEIQRTEQGDSAMYLCASSLETQEQFFGPGTRLTVL.

This clonotype was found a few times. A read error may account for a junction end that differs from germline. This chain uses TRBV5-5 with TRBJ2-3; 11 bases are a match to TRBD2. Germline CDR1 is SGHKS and CDR2 is YYEKEE (reference sequence). The CDR3 contains 18 residues. The CDR3 spells CASSLDRRTSGSPAVVDF. The CDR3 DNA reads as TGTGCCAGCAGCTTGGACCGGAGGACTAGCGGGTCTCCGGCAGTAGTGGATTTT.

This clonotype was seen many times. This chain uses TRBV5-1 with TRBJ1-3; D unresolved. Per germline, CDR1 SGHRS and CDR2 YFSETQ. The CDR3 has 15 residues. Trimming pared 1 base from V and 1 base from J, leaving 9 bases between. CDR3: CASSLRPESGNTIYF. The CDR3 nucleotides are TGCGCCAGCAGCTTGCGCCCGGAGTCTGGAAACACCATATATTTT.

This clonotype was observed a handful of times. The rearrangement uses TRBV12-3 or TRBV12-4 and TRBJ2-7, with D perhaps matching TRBD2 (6 bases). V lost 4 bases, J lost 5 bases, and 15 bases lay in between. The length of the CDR3 is 14 residues. The CDR3 DNA follows: TGTGCCAGCAGTTCGGACCGGGGGATCCACGAGCAGTACTTC. This codes for CASSSDRGIHEQYF.

The table lists this clonotype with a few counts. The rearrangement uses TRBV5-1 and TRBJ1-1; D is unclear. Trimming took 1 base from V and 0 from J, leaving 10 bases between them. This CDR3 is built from 15 residues. Germline values: CDR1 SGHRS, CDR2 YFSETQ. This CDR3 reads CASSLSSALNTEAFF. CDR3 nucleotide sequence: TGCGCCAGCAGCTTGAGTAGCGCTCTGAACACTGAAGCTTTCTTT.

This chain joins TRBV12-3 or TRBV12-4 and TRBJ2-5, with 11 bases matching TRBD1. Trimming cost V 6 bases and J 4 bases; bases outside gene matches: 4. The CDR3 consists of 14 residues. The CDR3 nucleotides are TGTGCCAGCAGGGGACAGGGGGGAAGAGAGACCCAGTACTTC. Translated: CASRGQGGRETQYF.

The chain has TRBV6-1 and TRBJ2-7, with D possibly matching TRBD1 (6 bases). The CDR3 is made up of 14 amino acids. V was pared by 8 bases and J by 2 bases, with 16 bases between. Germline loops: CDR1 MNHNS, CDR2 SASEGT. CDR3 DNA sequence: TGTGCCAGCGCAGTTTTCAGGGGACCCTACGAGCAGTACTTC. Its translation: CASAVFRGPYEQYF.

The V gene is TRBV27, the J gene TRBJ1-6; D gene unclear. The CDR3 totals 13 residues. V lost 5 bases and J 12 bases, leaving 14 bases between the germline ends. Per germline, CDR1 MNHEY and CDR2 SMNVEV (reference sequence). Here the CDR3 DNA reads TGTGCCAGCAGTACCGTACGTGTCGAACCCCTCCACTTT. It is translated as CASSTVRVEPLHF.

This chain connects TRBV3-1 to TRBJ2-7, with 14 bases that match TRBD2. V trimming: 4 bases; J trimming: 2 bases; junction bases outside the gene matches: 4. CDR1 LGHDT and CDR2 YNNKEL come from the germline V gene (reference sequence). The length of the CDR3 is 16 residues. The DNA for the CDR3 is TGTGCCAGCAGCCTGAGGACTAGCGGGAGGACCTACGAGCAGTACTTC. Protein product: CASSLRTSGRTYEQYF.

This clonotype was seen more than once but under ten times. The chain uses TRBV7-8 and TRBJ2-5; D may be TRBD1 (5 bases). The CDR3 loop spans 15 amino acids. Germline assignment: CDR1 SGHVS and CDR2 FQNEAQ. Trimming left V 2 bases short and J 4 bases short, with 14 bases between. Here the CDR3 reads CASSLSEGVGETQYF. As DNA, the CDR3 is TGTGCCAGCAGCTTATCCGAAGGGGTGGGAGAGACCCAGTACTTC.

The chain combines TRBV29-1 with TRBJ1-1; no clear D. CDR1 and CDR2 (germline): SQVTM, ANQGSEA. Trimming took 0 bases from V and 9 from J, leaving 8 bases between them. CDR3 length: 11 residues. CDR3 nucleotides: TGCAGCGTTGAAGATAGGAGGAAAGCTTTCTTT. Translating gives CSVEDRRKAFF.

This clonotype appeared many times. At one of its ends the junction is not consistent with the germline gene, which may arise from a read error. The CDR3 DNA is TGTGCTAGCAGCCCAGGACAGGGAGGACCCACCGGGGAGCTGTTTTTT. The encoded protein is CASSPGQGGPTGELFF. The J gene is TRBJ2-2, the V gene TRBV7-7; 8 bases align to TRBD1. The CDR3 spans 16 residues. The germline V gene encodes CDR1 SSHAT and CDR2 FNYEAQ (reference sequence).

The table lists this clonotype with a few counts. The J gene is TRBJ1-1, the V gene TRBV5-1, with a weak D call TRBD1 (6 bases). The length of the CDR3 is 15 residues. The germline V and J ends were trimmed by 0 bases and 6 bases, with 15 bases remaining between them. CDR1 is SGHRS and CDR2 is YFSETQ in the germline V gene. The CDR3 loop is CASSLDPGARAEAFF. CDR3 DNA sequence: TGCGCCAGCAGCTTGGACCCGGGGGCGCGCGCTGAAGCTTTCTTT.

This clonotype showed up just a few times. The chain couples TRBV3-1 to TRBJ2-7; 12 bases align to TRBD2. The CDR3 contains 15 residues. V shed 1 base and J 6 bases; nucleotides not matched to a gene: 4. Germline V gene sequence: CDR1 LGHDT, CDR2 YNNKEL (reference sequence). CDR3 amino acids: CASSQGGLAGPEQYF. For the CDR3, the DNA is TGTGCCAGCAGCCAAGGCGGACTAGCGGGACCCGAGCAGTACTTC.

The chain recombines TRBV25-1 with TRBJ2-1, with 10 bases lining up with TRBD2. Germline V lookup: CDR1 MGHDK, CDR2 SYGVNS. The V segment lost 2 bases and the J segment 4 bases; nucleotides outside the gene matches: 5. The CDR3 has 16 residues. CDR3 protein: CASSEGASGGYNEQFF. CDR3 bases: TGTGCCAGCAGTGAAGGGGCTAGCGGGGGATACAATGAGCAGTTCTTC. The full variable domain, rest sourced from reference TRBV25-1 and TRBJ2-1, is EADIYQTPRYLVIGTGKKITLECSQTMGHDKMYWYQQDPGMELHLIHYSYGVNSTEKGDLSSESTVSRIRTEHFPLTLESARPSHTSQYLCASSEGASGGYNEQFFGPGTRLTVL.

This clonotype has at least ten counts. The V gene is TRBV5-1, the J gene TRBJ2-2; tentatively, D is TRBD1 (5 bases). Deletions cut 5 bases from V and 1 base from J, with 9 bases between. The germline V gene has CDR1 SGHRS and CDR2 YFSETQ. The CDR3 has 14 residues. CDR3: CASRIGENTGELFF. CDR3 DNA: TGCGCCAGCAGGATAGGGGAGAACACCGGGGAGCTGTTTTTT.

There are a few counts of this clonotype. The chain is built from TRBV10-3 and TRBJ1-6; D might be TRBD1 (5 bases). The CDR3 spans 15 residues. V gave up 2 bases and J gave up 13 bases, with 18 bases separating them. Per germline, CDR1 ENHRY and CDR2 SYGVKD. The CDR3 nucleotides are TGTGCCATCAGTGAGGGCCCGTTGGGGGAGGCTCCCCTCCACTTT. Its protein is CAISEGPLGEAPLHF.

This chain connects TRBV7-2 to TRBJ2-1; 10 nucleotides agree with TRBD1. Germline V gene data show CDR1 as SGHTA and CDR2 as FQGNSA. This CDR3 comprises 15 residues. Trimming removed 0 bases from V and 7 bases from J; junction bases left unmatched: 3. CDR3 sequence: CASSLARDRGNEQFF. The CDR3 DNA sequence: TGTGCCAGCAGCTTAGCGCGGGACAGGGGAAATGAGCAGTTCTTC.

The gene calls are TRBV5-1 and TRBJ2-5; D gene ambiguous. The CDR3 covers 15 residues. Germline CDR1 reads SGHRS; CDR2 reads YFSETQ. The V gene lost 0 bases and the J gene lost 4 bases, with 13 bases spanning the gap. The CDR3 sequence: CASSLAQARGETQYF. CDR3 bases: TGCGCCAGCAGCTTGGCCCAGGCGAGAGGAGAGACCCAGTACTTC.

This clonotype was counted at least ten times. The rearrangement links TRBV9 to TRBJ2-1, with D possibly being TRBD1 or TRBD2 (5 bases each). Germline loops: CDR1 SGDLS, CDR2 YYNGEE. This CDR3 region has 14 residues. Trimming cost V 3 bases and J 4 bases, with 11 bases left between them. Here the CDR3 reads CASSAFGAYNEQFF. CDR3 DNA: TGTGCCAGCAGCGCATTCGGGGCGTACAATGAGCAGTTCTTC.

The chain is built from TRBV15 and TRBJ2-1, with D possibly matching TRBD1 (6 bases). The germline gives CDR1 LNHNV, CDR2 YYDKDF (reference sequence). The V and J ends lost 6 bases and 5 bases respectively, with 14 bases between them. The CDR3 covers 14 residues. The CDR3 spells CATRQGAWDNEQFF. The CDR3 DNA reads TGTGCCACCAGACAGGGAGCATGGGACAATGAGCAGTTCTTC.

This clonotype was seen only a few times. V usage is TRBV10-1 and J usage is TRBJ1-1; D is unclear. The CDR3 is 11 amino acids. V lost 3 bases and J lost 7, with 6 bases in between. Germline-derived CDR1 and CDR2 are WNHNN and SYGVQD (reference sequence). The CDR3 loop reads CASSELGEAFF. The CDR3 nucleotides are TGCGCCAGCAGTGAATTAGGTGAAGCTTTCTTT.

The chain couples TRBV5-1 to TRBJ1-2; unclear D gene. The CDR3 loop spans 13 amino acids. CDR1 is SGHRS and CDR2 is YFSETQ in the germline V gene. The V end was cut by 6 bases, the J end by 0 bases, with 9 bases between. The CDR3 sequence is CASTKTPNYGYTF. The DNA for the CDR3 is TGCGCCAGCACCAAGACTCCTAACTATGGCTACACCTTC.